This section outlines one T cell receptor beta chain sequence together with its context. The data originate from a study of blood T cell repertoires in COVID-19. The germline V gene encodes CDR1 SEHNR and CDR2 FQNEAQ (reference sequence). This CDR3 comprises 13 residues. Trimming removed 5 bases from V and 7 bases from J; junction bases left unmatched: 5. The method was immunoSEQ multiplex PCR; TCRdb's version includes in-frame clones alone and lacks a portion of them. The sample has approximately 170,000 clones; 70% to 85% are singletons. The sequencing input was peripheral blood. The chain joins TRBV7-9 to TRBJ1-2; 9 bases are shared with TRBD1. This receptor was obtained from an elderly man with COVID-19, enrolled during active disease. CDR3 amino acids: CASSIQGAGGYTF. CDR3 DNA sequence: TGTGCCAGCAGCATACAGGGGGCAGGTGGCTACACCTTC.